This T cell receptor (beta chain) emerged from a study of blood T cell repertoires in COVID-19. Study-wide context: Samples of COVID-19 (acute and convalescent) were obtained from the United States, Italy and Spain. PBMCs, B-cell-depleted T cells, or T cells provided the cDNA or gDNA that made up the material.

This table comes from immunoSEQ multiplex PCR, and its TCRdb copy is limited to in-frame clones, with some not included. The table records about 150,000 clones, roughly 82% of them present only once. CDR3 length: 13 residues. V shed 10 bases, J shed 7 bases, and the junction held 11 bases outside the gene matches. The germline V gene has CDR1 MNHEY and CDR2 SVGAGI. Sequences were obtained from peripheral blood. This sequence was found in a human donor in a cohort sampled during active COVID-19. The V call is TRBV6-5, the J call TRBJ2-5; TRBD1 matches at 8 bases. CDR3 sequence: CATTKGQGGTQYF. The CDR3, as DNA: TGTGCCACCACAAAAGGACAGGGAGGGACCCAGTACTTC.